Listed below are T cell receptor beta chains from one sample, sequenced in a study of cytotoxic CD8 clonotypes in ibrutinib-treated CLL. Assay: immunoSEQ multiplex PCR; the TCRdb copy retains only in-frame clones and omits some. The repertoire has tens of thousands of clones, roughly 83% of them found once; the top ten carry around 21%. Source: PBMCs, taken after 24 months of ibrutinib treatment. Source of these receptors: a human donor with chronic lymphocytic leukemia. The CDR3 runs from the conserved cysteine through the conserved F or W. Each record gives: V gene, D gene, J gene, clone size, CDR3 DNA, CDR3 protein. D genes are given only for firm matches. Some rows mark clone size as missing; the rest say once, few, many or name a class of expanded clone.

>TRBV2|NA|TRBJ1-2|once
TGTGTCTCAGGGACATATGGCTATGGCTACACCTTC
CVSGTYGYGYTF
>TRBV18|NA|TRBJ1-1|NA
TGTGCCAGCTCGGTGGGGAAAGGATACTCAACGGACACTGAAGCTTTCTTT
CASSVGKGYSTDTEAFF
>TRBV6-6|NA|TRBJ1-4|NA
TGTGCCAGCAGGGTAGGGGGGGCAACTAATGAAAAACTGTTTTTT
CASRVGGATNEKLFF
>TRBV10-3|TRBD1|TRBJ1-2|NA
TGTGCCATGGGACAGGGTGGAAGGCATGGCTACACCTTC
CAMGQGGRHGYTF
>TRBV7-9|TRBD1|TRBJ2-7|NA
TGTGCCAGCAGCTCCCGCGAGGGGACAGGGGTCGAGCAGTACTTC
CASSSREGTGVEQYF
>TRBV9|NA|TRBJ2-3|NA
TGTGCCAGCAGCCCAAGACCCAGCCGGAGCACAGATACGCAGTATTTT
CASSPRPSRSTDTQYF
>TRBV5-6|NA|TRBJ2-2|NA
TGTGCCAGCAACCCCTGGCGGGTGCACACCGGGGAGCTGTTTTTT
CASNPWRVHTGELFF
>TRBV28|TRBD1|TRBJ2-7|NA
TGTGCCAGCAGAGCTCCCTCGGGACAGGGGGACTACGAGCAGTACTTC
CASRAPSGQGDYEQYF
>TRBV9|TRBD1|TRBJ2-7|NA
TGTGCCAGCAGCGTAGGTCAGGGGGCGGGAGAGCAGTACTTC
CASSVGQGAGEQYF
>TRBV5-6|TRBD1|TRBJ2-5|NA
TGTGCCAGCAGCCGGGGACAGGGACAAGAGACCCAGTACTTC
CASSRGQGQETQYF
>TRBV27|TRBD1|TRBJ1-1|NA
TGTGCCAGCAGTACCCGGACAGGGCACACTGAAGCTTTCTTT
CASSTRTGHTEAFF
>TRBV7-3|NA|TRBJ2-7|NA
TGTGCCAGCAGCTTAGGTCCGGCGGGCGAGCAGTACTTC
CASSLGPAGEQYF
>TRBV7-9|TRBD2|TRBJ2-1|NA
TGTGCCAGCAGCTTTCTAGCGGTTCGCTCCTACAATGAGCAGTTCTTC
CASSFLAVRSYNEQFF
>TRBV28|NA|TRBJ1-3|NA
TGTGCCAGCACTCAACCTCACTCTGGAAACACCATATATTTT
CASTQPHSGNTIYF
>TRBV7-9|NA|TRBJ2-7|NA
TGTGCCAGCAGCCCGCCTTGGCGGGACGCCGAGCAGTACTTC
CASSPPWRDAEQYF
>TRBV10-3|TRBD1|TRBJ1-2|NA
TGTGCCATCACCGAGGGGGCCGGCAACTATGGCTACACCTTC
CAITEGAGNYGYTF
>TRBV20-1|NA|TRBJ2-3|few
TGCAGTGCTAGAGCCCCTCATACGCAGTATTTT
CSARAPHTQYF
>TRBV2|TRBD1|TRBJ1-4|NA
TGTGCCAGCAAACAGGGGGCAACTAATGAAAAACTGTTTTTT
CASKQGATNEKLFF
>TRBV7-2|NA|TRBJ2-7|NA
TGTGCCAGCAGCTTAGGAGGCAGCTACTACGAGCAGTACTTC
CASSLGGSYYEQYF
>TRBV7-2|NA|TRBJ1-1|NA
TGTGCCAGCAGCTTAGGTCAGGGGAACACTGAAGCTTTCTTT
CASSLGQGNTEAFF
>TRBV6-5|NA|TRBJ2-7|NA
TGTGCCAGCAGTTATCGGCACGAGCAGTACTTC
CASSYRHEQYF
>TRBV27|NA|TRBJ2-5|NA
TGTGCCAGCAGTTTAAACAATCCGGGACAAGAGACCCAGTACTTC
CASSLNNPGQETQYF
>TRBV14|NA|TRBJ1-3|few
TGTGCCAGCAGCCAAGTACCAAACACCATATATTTT
CASSQVPNTIYF
>TRBV5-8|NA|TRBJ2-1|NA
TGTGCCAGCAGCTTGGGCCTCTCGAGCTCCTACAATGAGCAGTTCTTC
CASSLGLSSSYNEQFF
>TRBV7-9|TRBD2|TRBJ2-2|NA
TGTGCCAGCAGCTTAGTGAGGGCGGGAGGGAACGCGAACACCGGGGAGCTGTTTTTT
CASSLVRAGGNANTGELFF
>TRBV19|TRBD2|TRBJ2-5|NA
TGTGCCAGTAGTCGAAAAGAACTAGCGGGAGCCAAAGAGACCCAGTACTTC
CASSRKELAGAKETQYF
>TRBV6-6|NA|TRBJ2-5|NA
TGTGCCAGCAGTTCCCTGGGGGAGACCCAGTACTTC
CASSSLGETQYF
>TRBV13|NA|TRBJ2-7|few
TGTGCCAGCAGCCCCCCGGGGCCCTACGAGCAGTACTTC
CASSPPGPYEQYF
>TRBV2|TRBD2|TRBJ2-1|NA
TGTGCCAGCAGTGCAACTAGCGATAATGAGCAGTTCTTC
CASSATSDNEQFF
>TRBV5-6|NA|TRBJ2-5|NA
TGTGCCAGCAGCCCTACAGGGCGTCAAGAGACCCAGTACTTC
CASSPTGRQETQYF
>TRBV7-6|TRBD2|TRBJ2-1|NA
TGTGCCAGCAGCTTAGTGTCTAGCGGGACCAATGAGCAGTTCTTC
CASSLVSSGTNEQFF
>TRBV5-1|NA|TRBJ2-7|NA
TGCGCCAGCAGCCCCTTGATTAGCGGCGAGCAGTACTTC
CASSPLISGEQYF
>TRBV7-2|NA|TRBJ2-5|NA
TGTGCCAGCAGCTTCCCTGACAACCAAGAGACCCAGTACTTC
CASSFPDNQETQYF
>TRBV15|NA|TRBJ2-5|few
TGTGCCACCAGCAGAGAGGGTAGCGTCCGCCAAGAGACCCAGTACTTC
CATSREGSVRQETQYF
>TRBV5-1|TRBD2|TRBJ2-3|NA
TGCGCCAGCAGCTTTAGCGGGAGTGGCACAGATACGCAGTATTTT
CASSFSGSGTDTQYF
>TRBV12-5|NA|TRBJ1-1|NA
TGTGCTAGTGGTGCTTCCCGACAGTTAATGAACACTGAAGCTTTCTTT
CASGASRQLMNTEAFF
>TRBV19|TRBD1|TRBJ1-1|NA
TGTGCCAGTAGTACCGGACAGGGGGCGAGAACTGAAGCTTTCTTT
CASSTGQGARTEAFF
>TRBV5-1|NA|TRBJ1-1|NA
TGCGCCAGCAGATCCTCCCTCGGGGGAGGTGGCACTGAAGCTTTCTTT
CASRSSLGGGGTEAFF
>TRBV5-4|NA|TRBJ2-4|NA
TGTGCCAGCAGCTCCGACCGAAACATTCAGTACTTC
CASSSDRNIQYF
>TRBV20-1|TRBD2|TRBJ2-1|once
TGCAGTGCTGGCCGGGGGGGTGAGCAGTTCTTC
CSAGRGGEQFF
>TRBV5-4|NA|TRBJ1-3|NA
TGTGCCAGCAGCTTTGACGGGCCAGCTGGAAACACCATATATTTT
CASSFDGPAGNTIYF
>TRBV7-2|TRBD1|TRBJ1-5|NA
TGTGCCAGCAGCTTAGGTTCTGAACAGGGGGCCCCCCAGCATTTT
CASSLGSEQGAPQHF
>TRBV6-4|NA|TRBJ2-6|NA
TGTGCCAGCAGTGCCAGGCCCGGGGCCAACGTCCTGACTTTC
CASSARPGANVLTF
>TRBV4-3|NA|TRBJ2-7|NA
TGCGCCAGCAGCCAAGAAAGAGCGGCCAGCTACGAGCAGTACTTC
CASSQERAASYEQYF
>TRBV5-1|TRBD2|TRBJ2-3|NA
TGCGCCAGCAGCGAAGATCCAGCGGGAGGGCCGGGAGATACGCAGTATTTT
CASSEDPAGGPGDTQYF
>TRBV18|TRBD2|TRBJ2-3|NA
TGTGCCAGCTCATCCATTGGACTAGCGGGAGTAGTAACCCGCGCAGATACGCAGTATTTT
CASSSIGLAGVVTRADTQYF
>TRBV10-3|TRBD2|TRBJ2-1|NA
TGTGCCATCAGAGAACTAGCGGGGTACAATGAGCAGTTCTTC
CAIRELAGYNEQFF
>TRBV4-3|NA|TRBJ1-1|few
TGCGCCAGCAGCCAAGACAACGGGGGAATGAACACTGAAGCTTTCTTT
CASSQDNGGMNTEAFF
>TRBV19|NA|TRBJ1-2|few
TGTGCCAGTAGTATCCAGGGGAACTATGGCTACACCTTC
CASSIQGNYGYTF
>TRBV6-1|TRBD2|TRBJ2-1|NA
TGTGCCACCCATAGCGGGGTTCCTTACAATGAGCAGTTCTTC
CATHSGVPYNEQFF
>TRBV6-5|TRBD1|TRBJ2-7|NA
TGTGCCAGCAGTTACTCGATACAGGGGAACTACGAGCAGTACTTC
CASSYSIQGNYEQYF
>TRBV16|NA|TRBJ1-4|NA
TGTGCCAGCAGCCAAGCCCAGACAACTAATGAAAAACTGTTTTTT
CASSQAQTTNEKLFF
>TRBV29-1|TRBD2|TRBJ2-5|NA
TGCAGCGTTTCGGCGAGCGGGGGAGGCCTAGAGACCCAGTACTTC
CSVSASGGGLETQYF
>TRBV19|NA|TRBJ1-2|once
TGTGCCAGTATCGACAGAAACTATGGCTACACCTTC
CASIDRNYGYTF
>TRBV7-8|TRBD2|TRBJ2-7|NA
TGTGCCAGCAGCTTAGATGCGGGAGGACCCTACGAGCAGTACTTC
CASSLDAGGPYEQYF
>TRBV6-1|TRBD2|TRBJ2-1|NA
TGTGCCAGCAGACCGGGACTACAAACTCACAATGAGCAGTTCTTC
CASRPGLQTHNEQFF
>TRBV9|NA|TRBJ2-1|NA
TGTGCCAGCAGCGCCCACCCACTTTACAATGAGCAGTTCTTC
CASSAHPLYNEQFF
>TRBV20-1|NA|TRBJ2-3|NA
TGCAGTGCTAGACTCGACTCTACGCAGTATTTT
CSARLDSTQYF